The clone carrying this T cell receptor beta chain has ten or more counts. Its antigen is currently unknown. Trimming shortened V by 4 bases and J by 4 bases, and 18 bases separated the two germline ends. This CDR3 has 16 residues. Germline CDR1 SGDLS, CDR2 YYNGEE. The data belong to a study of T cell repertoires in cytomegalovirus infection. Study-wide background: TCR beta signatures that were public indicated CMV infection and matching HLA type. Study observations and caveats: Ex vivo responses were dominated by HLA-C-restricted CMV-specific TCR beta clonotypes. Summed public TCR beta family frequency identified CMV carriers bearing the relevant HLA.

TCRdb passed the reads through MiXCR, listing each CDR3 protein once. The sample carries 490,000 or so distinct CDR3 sequences, approximately 10% recorded once. The receptor was isolated from a human donor in good health (CMV status not recorded). Some clones in this sample may be carry-over from other donors' samples. The sequencing input was PBMCs. This rearrangement joins TRBV9 to TRBJ2-1; D may be TRBD1 or TRBD2 (5 bases each). The CDR3 spells CASSFSGGVGYNEQFF. CDR3 sequence (DNA): TGTGCCAGCAGCTTTAGTGGGGGAGTTGGATACAATGAGCAGTTCTTC.